These T cell receptor beta chains were read from a single sample in a study of metastatic and nonmetastatic thyroid tumors. TCRdb re-called clones via MiXCR from the PCR reads. The sample includes 40,000 to 50,000 clones, 4% of them seen just once. The specimen was blood. The receptors derive from a female donor with papillary thyroid cancer or a benign thyroid nodule (not recorded which). Some clones in this sample may be carry-over from other donors' samples. The CDR3 runs from the conserved cysteine through the conserved F or W. Fields, in order: D gene, V gene, clone size, J gene, CDR3 protein, CDR3 DNA. A D gene is named only where the DNA matches it firmly. Size is omitted from some rows. Given values are once, few, many or a class for expanded clones.

>NA|TRBV10-2|many|TRBJ1-2
CASSETSGRGYTF
TGCGCCAGCAGTGAGACGTCAGGGCGAGGCTACACCTTC
>TRBD1|TRBV20-1|NA|TRBJ2-7
CSARDREPYEQYF
TGCAGTGCTAGGGACAGGGAACCCTACGAGCAGTACTTC
>NA|TRBV27|many|TRBJ2-7
CASSLSGPSFGEQYF
TGTGCCAGCAGTTTATCGGGCCCAAGTTTTGGCGAGCAGTACTTC
>TRBD1|TRBV19|many|TRBJ1-1
CASSIDIAQTGRNTEAFF
TGTGCCAGTAGTATAGATATAGCTCAGACAGGGAGGAACACTGAAGCTTTCTTT
>TRBD1|TRBV27|few|TRBJ2-7
CASSLYGTGSHEQYF
TGTGCCAGCAGTTTATACGGGACAGGTTCCCACGAGCAGTACTTC
>NA|TRBV5-1|NA|TRBJ2-2
CASSSRQAGTGELFF
TGCGCCAGCAGCTCCCGACAGGCCGGGACCGGGGAGCTGTTTTTT
>TRBD1|TRBV19|few|TRBJ1-2
CASSTAGQGYYGYTF
TGTGCCAGTAGTACCGCCGGACAGGGGTACTATGGCTACACCTTC
>NA|TRBV29-1|many|TRBJ2-1
CSVDWGRWFF
TGCAGCGTTGATTGGGGCCGTTGGTTCTTC
>NA|TRBV20-1|NA|TRBJ2-7
CSAREADTYEQYF
TGCAGTGCTAGAGAGGCGGACACCTACGAGCAGTACTTC
>NA|TRBV28|NA|TRBJ1-2
CASSLSEAYGYTF
TGTGCCAGCAGTTTATCGGAGGCCTATGGCTACACCTTC
>NA|TRBV11-2|many|TRBJ1-3
CASSLEVHVSGNTIYF
TGTGCCAGCAGCTTAGAGGTTCATGTCTCTGGAAACACCATATATTTT
>TRBD1|TRBV13|few|TRBJ2-7
CASSSTGIYEQYF
TGTGCCAGCAGCTCGACAGGGATCTACGAGCAGTACTTC
>NA|TRBV11-2|NA|TRBJ1-6
CASSLALQGESPLHF
TGTGCCAGCAGCTTAGCTCTACAGGGTGAATCACCCCTCCACTTT
>NA|TRBV27|many|TRBJ2-1
CASSLSGSAYNEQFF
TGTGCCAGCAGTTTATCCGGGAGCGCCTACAATGAGCAGTTCTTC
>NA|TRBV5-1|NA|TRBJ2-1
CASSLQETYNEQFF
TGCGCCAGCAGCTTACAGGAGACCTACAATGAGCAGTTCTTC
>NA|TRBV24-1|NA|TRBJ2-2
CATSDSRRGDTGELFF
TGTGCCACCAGTGATTCGCGGAGGGGAGACACCGGGGAGCTGTTTTTT
>NA|TRBV7-6|many|TRBJ2-4
CASSLGPANIQYF
TGTGCCAGCAGTTTGGGCCCCGCAAACATTCAGTACTTC
>NA|TRBV7-3|many|TRBJ2-3
CASSLNHASGTDTQYF
TGTGCCAGCAGCTTAAACCACGCTTCCGGCACAGATACGCAGTATTTT
>NA|TRBV6-1|NA|TRBJ1-6
CASSEFGGHAGSPLHF
TGTGCCAGCAGTGAATTTGGGGGCCACGCGGGGTCACCCCTCCACTTT
>TRBD1|TRBV6-2/TRBV6-3|few|TRBJ1-2
CASRPHGTGRSYTF
TGTGCCAGCAGGCCCCATGGGACAGGGCGAAGCTACACCTTC
>TRBD2|TRBV20-1|many|TRBJ2-1
CSADSGEFSYNEQFF
TGCAGTGCTGACAGCGGGGAGTTCTCCTACAATGAGCAGTTCTTC
>NA|TRBV24-1|NA|TRBJ2-4
CATSDLFGSQNIQYF
TGTGCCACCAGTGATTTATTTGGTAGCCAAAACATTCAGTACTTC
>NA|TRBV27|NA|TRBJ2-1
CASSSGHNGNEQFF
TGTGCCAGCAGTTCTGGACATAATGGCAATGAGCAGTTCTTC
>TRBD2|TRBV24-1|many|TRBJ2-1
CATKLAGHNEQFF
TGTGCCACCAAACTAGCGGGACACAATGAGCAGTTCTTC
>TRBD2|TRBV6-1|medium-sized|TRBJ2-2
CAGRLAGDTGELFF
TGTGCCGGTAGACTAGCGGGAGATACCGGGGAGCTGTTTTTT
>NA|TRBV25-1|few|TRBJ1-6
CASSGGWEVPDLHF
TGTGCCAGCAGTGGGGGGTGGGAAGTACCGGACCTCCACTTT